Presented here are 24 T cell receptor beta chains from one specimen sequenced in a study of T cells in Graves' hyperthyroidism and ophthalmopathy. Amplification of TCR beta CDR3 regions used RNA as the template. Using the HTBI primer set, a first-round RT-PCR was run on the TCR CDR3. From the multiplex PCR reads, TCRdb called clonotypes with MiXCR, one entry per CDR3 protein. The sample holds some 600,000 distinct CDR3 sequences; roughly 13% are singletons and the top ten take 5.8%. What was sequenced was blood. The receptors were gathered from a woman aged 30 to 39 with Graves' hyperthyroidism that later progressed to Graves' ophthalmopathy.

In its sample, this clonotype was seen many times. The chain employs TRBV2 and TRBJ2-1, with a weak D call TRBD2 (6 bases). Germline loops: CDR1 SNHLY, CDR2 FYNNEI. Trimming removed 4 bases from V and 8 bases from J, with 9 bases in between. The CDR3 length is 12 residues. CDR3: CASSASDYEQFF. The CDR3 DNA sequence: TGTGCCAGCAGTGCTAGCGATTATGAGCAGTTCTTC.

DNA for the CDR3: TGTGCCATCAGTGAGCAACCCTCGACAGGGATGAACTACGAGCAGTACTTC. Translation gives CAISEQPSTGMNYEQYF. The chain combines TRBV10-3 with TRBJ2-7; 7 bases fit TRBD1. CDR1 is ENHRY and CDR2 is SYGVKD in the germline V gene. There are 17 residues in the CDR3. Trimming took 2 bases from V and 3 from J; bases not matched to a gene: 13.

This clonotype was picked up many times. The rearrangement links TRBV20-1 to TRBJ1-4; D not resolved. The ends were cut back, 5 bases at V and 8 bases at J, with 21 bases in the middle. The germline gives CDR1 DFQATT, CDR2 SNEGSKA (reference sequence). The CDR3 totals 15 residues. CDR3 sequence reads: CSAHPAGFVGEKLFF. The CDR3 DNA follows: TGCAGTGCTCATCCGGCCGGGTTTGTGGGGGAAAAACTGTTTTTT.

The table lists this clonotype with a few counts. The chain links TRBV4-3 to TRBJ2-7, with no clear D. Trimming removed 0 bases from V and 6 bases from J, with 12 bases in between. CDR1 is LGHNA, CDR2 YSLEER, per germline. CDR3 length equals 14 residues. The CDR3 protein is CASSQDELSGEQYF. The DNA of the CDR3 is TGCGCCAGCAGCCAAGATGAGTTGTCGGGCGAGCAGTACTTC.

This clonotype came up many times. The chain has TRBV6-1 and TRBJ2-3; weak D call: TRBD2 (5 bases). Trimming shortened V by 5 bases and J by 2 bases, and 11 bases separated the two germline ends. CDR3 length equals 14 residues. The germline gives CDR1 MNHNS, CDR2 SASEGT. The CDR3 sequence is CASSSSRSTDTQYF. The CDR3 DNA follows: TGTGCCAGCAGTTCTAGCCGTTCCACAGATACGCAGTATTTT.

J is TRBJ1-1 and V is TRBV5-6; D is unresolved. The CDR3 consists of 13 residues. V was cut by 4 bases and J by 3 bases, with 10 bases left in between. Germline-derived CDR1 and CDR2 are SGHDT and YYEEEE. CDR3 amino acids: CASSPGDYTEAFF. In DNA, the CDR3 is TGTGCCAGCAGCCCTGGCGATTACACTGAAGCTTTCTTT.

This clonotype was counted at least ten times. This chain uses TRBV12-3 or TRBV12-4 with TRBJ1-1, with D unclear. Between the trimmed V and J ends, which lost 3 bases and 2 bases, there was a span of 10 bases. This CDR3 spans 14 amino acids. The CDR3: CASSFVRSNTEAFF. The DNA of the CDR3 is TGTGCCAGCAGTTTCGTGAGGTCCAACACTGAAGCTTTCTTT.

This clonotype has ten or more counts. This sequence joins TRBV6-1 and TRBJ1-1; weak D call: TRBD1 (5 bases). Between the trimmed V and J ends, which lost 6 bases and 0 bases, there was a span of 11 bases. The CDR3 length is 14 residues. Germline-derived CDR1 and CDR2 are MNHNS and SASEGT. CDR3 coding DNA: TGTGCCAGCAGCCTGACAGATATGAACACTGAAGCTTTCTTT. Protein product: CASSLTDMNTEAFF.

The sample holds a few counts of this clonotype. The chain combines TRBV7-3 with TRBJ2-3; D is ambiguous. Germline loops: CDR1 SGHTA, CDR2 FQGTGA. This CDR3 is built from 14 residues. With 2 bases removed from V and 2 bases from J, the gap between germline ends came to 8 bases. The CDR3 DNA sequence: TGTGCCAGCAGCTTATCGAATCCCACAGATACGCAGTATTTT. It codes for CASSLSNPTDTQYF. Full variable domain (missing parts from reference TRBV7-3 and TRBJ2-3): GAGVSQTPSNKVTEKGKYVELRCDPISGHTALYWYRQSLGQGPEFLIYFQGTGAADDSGLPNDRFFAVRPEGSVSTLKIQRTERGDSAVYLCASSLSNPTDTQYFGPGTRLTVL.

The V gene is TRBV7-9, the J gene TRBJ2-5, with D perhaps TRBD2 (5 bases). The CDR3 extends over 15 amino acids. Trimming cost V 1 base and J 3 bases, with 12 bases left between them. Germline-derived CDR1 and CDR2 are SEHNR and FQNEAQ (reference sequence). CDR3 in amino acids: CASSLGGWEKETQYF. In nucleotides, the CDR3 is TGTGCCAGCAGCTTAGGGGGTTGGGAGAAAGAGACCCAGTACTTC. The full variable domain, rest sourced from reference TRBV7-9 and TRBJ2-5, is DTGVSQNPRHKITKRGQNVTFRCDPISEHNRLYWYRQTLGQGPEFLTYFQNEAQLEKSRLLSDRFSAERPKGSFSTLEIQRTEQGDSAMYLCASSLGGWEKETQYFGPGTRLLVL.

This clonotype occurred many times. V usage is TRBV12-3 or TRBV12-4 and J usage is TRBJ2-1, with 7 positions matching TRBD1. The ends lost 6 bases at V and 5 bases at J; junction bases unmatched: 7. This CDR3 contains 14 residues. The CDR3 nucleotides read TGTGCCAGCAGCCTAGGACAGGAAAACAATGAGCAGTTCTTC. It is translated as CASSLGQENNEQFF.

About this clonotype: A read error is possible here, since a much larger clone lies one base away. The CDR3 does not close with the conserved phenylalanine or tryptophan, likely indicating a read error. The chain combines TRBV11-2 with TRBJ1-1; D unresolved. Trimming removed 2 bases at V and 2 bases at J, with 6 bases between. The CDR3 spans 13 residues. Germline CDR1 reads SGHAT; CDR2 reads FQNNGV. The chain's CDR3 is CASSLLHNTEAFS. The CDR3 DNA is TGTGCCAGCAGCTTACTCCACAACACTGAAGCTTTCTCT.

This clonotype was picked up many times. This sequence joins TRBV7-8 and TRBJ2-2, with unresolved D. CDR1 is SGHVS and CDR2 is FQNEAQ in the germline V gene. V was cut by 5 bases and J by 1 base, with 17 bases left in between. The CDR3 runs to 17 residues. The DNA of the CDR3 is TGTGCCAGCAGCCCCTTACGTGGGTCCGAGAACACCGGGGAGCTGTTTTTT. This encodes CASSPLRGSENTGELFF.

This clonotype showed up many times. The J gene is TRBJ2-2, the V gene TRBV3-1; D may correspond to TRBD1 or TRBD2 (6 bases each). The germline CDR1 and CDR2 sequences are LGHDT and YNNKEL (reference sequence). The V gene lost 5 bases and the J gene lost 4 bases, with 17 bases spanning the gap. The CDR3 spans 16 residues. The CDR3 here is CASSTVVGGGTGELFF. As DNA, the CDR3 is TGTGCCAGCAGCACCGTCGTGGGGGGCGGCACCGGGGAGCTGTTTTTT.

The rearrangement links TRBV29-1 to TRBJ2-5, with 8 bases that match TRBD2. After removal of 6 bases from V and 4 bases from J, the junction contained 7 bases not matched to a gene. Germline V gene sequence: CDR1 SQVTM, CDR2 ANQGSEA. The CDR3 spans 13 residues. CDR3 protein: CSVKSGSAETQYF. The CDR3 DNA reads as TGCAGCGTAAAAAGCGGGAGCGCAGAGACCCAGTACTTC.

In this sample, this clonotype turned up many times. This chain links TRBV6-1 with TRBJ2-1, with 7 bases identical to TRBD1. V was pared by 6 bases and J by 3 bases, with 8 bases of the junction left unmatched. Per germline, CDR1 MNHNS and CDR2 SASEGT. The CDR3 length is 15 residues. For the CDR3, the DNA is TGTGCCAGCAGAGGGGACAGTGGGGACTACAATGAGCAGTTCTTC. This sequence encodes CASRGDSGDYNEQFF.

The chain combines TRBV20-1 with TRBJ2-5, with TRBD2 identical over 8 bases. Germline assignment: CDR1 DFQATT and CDR2 SNEGSKA (reference sequence). The CDR3 is 15 residues long. Trimming at V came to 0 bases and at J to 4 bases, leaving 7 bases not matched to a gene. CDR3 coding DNA: TGCAGTGCTAGAGATCGTTATAGCGGGGCAGAGACCCAGTACTTC. Amino acid sequence: CSARDRYSGAETQYF.

At least ten counts were recorded for this clonotype. The chain couples TRBV28 to TRBJ2-5, with D unresolved. The germline V gene encodes CDR1 MDHEN and CDR2 SYDVKM. The CDR3 totals 13 residues. The V and J ends lost 6 bases and 5 bases respectively, with 13 bases between them. DNA for the CDR3: TGTGCCAGCAGGATGAGAGAGGAGGAGACCCAGTACTTC. This encodes CASRMREEETQYF.

This clonotype occurred many times. The genes are TRBV27 and TRBJ1-1, with D possibly TRBD1 on 5 matching bases. Trimming took 0 bases from V and 7 from J, leaving 12 bases between them. Per the germline V gene, CDR1 is MNHEY and CDR2 is SMNVEV (reference sequence). This CDR3 is built from 14 residues. The chain's CDR3 is CASSLSRGAVEAFF. CDR3 coding DNA: TGTGCCAGCAGTTTATCGAGGGGCGCGGTTGAAGCTTTCTTT.

This clonotype has at least ten counts. V and J are TRBV6-1 and TRBJ1-3; D ambiguous. Trimming removed 1 base at V and 4 bases at J, with 11 bases between. Looked up from germline, CDR1 is MNHNS and CDR2 is SASEGT. The CDR3 is 15 amino acids. The CDR3 sequence is CASSEGQVYGNTIYF. CDR3 sequence (DNA): TGTGCCAGCAGTGAAGGGCAGGTTTACGGAAACACCATATATTTT.

This chain connects TRBV30 to TRBJ1-2, with TRBD1 matching 11 bases. Trimming removed 1 base from V and 10 bases from J; junction bases left unmatched: 8. Germline CDR1 is GTSNPN and CDR2 is SVGIG (reference sequence). The CDR3 is 14 amino acids. Written as DNA, the CDR3 is TGTGCCTGGAGTGGACAAGGGACAGGGGGAGACTACACCTTC. Translation gives CAWSGQGTGGDYTF.

This clonotype was detected ten times or more. The chain employs TRBV28 and TRBJ2-3; TRBD2 aligns across 15 bases. CDR3 length: 17 residues. After removal of 6 bases from V and 10 bases from J, the junction contained 14 bases not matched to a gene. Germline V CDR1 and CDR2: MDHEN, SYDVKM. CDR3 loop: CASSPSGLAGGPTAQYF. CDR3 coding DNA: TGTGCCAGCAGCCCTTCTGGACTAGCGGGAGGGCCGACGGCGCAGTATTTT. Filled out from reference TRBV28 and TRBJ2-3, the complete variable domain reads DVKVTQSSRYLVKRTGEKVFLECVQDMDHENMFWYRQDPGLGLRLIYFSYDVKMKEKGDIPEGYSVSREKKERFSLILESASTNQTSMYLCASSPSGLAGGPTAQYFGPGTRLTVL.

The rearrangement links TRBV28 to TRBJ1-5; D gene unclear. This CDR3 region has 14 residues. Germline CDR1 reads MDHEN; CDR2 reads SYDVKM. Trimming cost V 5 bases and J 11 bases, with 19 bases left between them. CDR3 nucleotide sequence: TGTGCCAGCAGTACCTCGGGTGGGAGGCGAGCCCAGCATTTT. The encoded protein is CASSTSGGRRAQHF.

This clonotype appeared many times. The rearrangement joins TRBV29-1 to TRBJ1-1, with D possibly being TRBD1 (6 bases). The CDR3 contains 11 residues. Germline CDR1 reads SQVTM; CDR2 reads ANQGSEA. V lost 7 bases to trimming and J lost 8 bases, with 14 bases between them. The CDR3: CSAVEGGEAFF. The DNA for the CDR3 is TGCAGCGCCGTCGAAGGGGGGGAAGCTTTCTTT.